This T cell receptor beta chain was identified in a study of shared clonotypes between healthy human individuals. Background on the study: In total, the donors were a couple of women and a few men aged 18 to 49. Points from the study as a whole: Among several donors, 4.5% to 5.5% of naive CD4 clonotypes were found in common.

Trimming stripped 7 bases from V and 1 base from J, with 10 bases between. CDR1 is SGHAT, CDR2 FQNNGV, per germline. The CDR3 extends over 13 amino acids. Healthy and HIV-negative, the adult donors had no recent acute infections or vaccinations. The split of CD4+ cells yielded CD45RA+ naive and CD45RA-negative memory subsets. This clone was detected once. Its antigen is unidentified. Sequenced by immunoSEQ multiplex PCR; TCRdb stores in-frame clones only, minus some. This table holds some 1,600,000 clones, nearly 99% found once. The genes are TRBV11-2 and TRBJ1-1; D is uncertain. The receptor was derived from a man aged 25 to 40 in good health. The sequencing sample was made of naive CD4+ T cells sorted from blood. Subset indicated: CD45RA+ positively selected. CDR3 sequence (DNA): TGTGCCAGCATCTACGGCAGGAACACTGAAGCTTTCTTT. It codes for CASIYGRNTEAFF.